Each of the 25 T cell receptor beta chains below was sequenced from the same sample in a study of T cell repertoires in aging, cancer and after chemotherapy. Rearranged V-D-J TRB sequences were amplified with a mixed TRB-A/B primer pool. TCRdb re-called the multiplex PCR reads with MiXCR, one entry per CDR3 protein. This table holds several thousand distinct CDR3 sequences, approximately 35% found once. TCR beta rearrangements were amplified from peripheral blood genomic DNA. The sample taken for sequencing was blood. All receptors come from a human donor in good health. The donor label of this sample is uncertain.

V and J are TRBV11-2 and TRBJ2-7, with a weak D call TRBD2 (6 bases). Trimming took off 8 bases at V and 2 bases at J, with 19 bases between the two ends. The CDR3 consists of 15 residues. Germline V gene lookup returns CDR1 SGHAT and CDR2 FQNNGV. Written as DNA, the CDR3 is TGTGCCAGCCAACTACCGGGACTGCCGCCCTACGAGCAGTACTTC. Protein sequence: CASQLPGLPPYEQYF. Drawing the rest from reference TRBV11-2 and TRBJ2-7, the complete variable domain is EAGVAQSPRYKIIEKRQSVAFWCNPISGHATLYWYQQILGQGPKLLIQFQNNGVVDDSQLPKDRFSAERLKGVDSTLKIQPAKLEDSAVYLCASQLPGLPPYEQYFGPGTRLTVT.

The CDR3 sequence is CASSLMAGTYQETQYF. In DNA, the CDR3 is TGTGCCAGCAGTTTGATGGCGGGGACATACCAAGAGACCCAGTACTTC. The rearrangement links TRBV27 to TRBJ2-5, with D perhaps given as TRBD1 or TRBD2 (6 bases each). CDR3 size: 16 residues. The germline CDR1 and CDR2 sequences are MNHEY and SMNVEV (reference sequence). Trimming removed 3 bases from V and 0 bases from J, with 14 bases in between.

This chain connects TRBV6-5 to TRBJ1-6; D might be TRBD1 (5 bases). The CDR3 extends over 16 amino acids. CDR1 is MNHEY and CDR2 is SVGAGI in the germline V gene. Trimming took 1 base from V and 9 from J, leaving 16 bases between them. The CDR3 region has the DNA TGTGCCAGCAGTTACTTAGGAGGGGATGGGGTTTCACCCCTCCACTTT. Translated: CASSYLGGDGVSPLHF.

This chain uses TRBV18 with TRBJ1-3, with D uncertain. Germline V gene sequence: CDR1 KGHSH, CDR2 LQKENI. With 3 bases removed from V and 0 bases from J, the gap between germline ends came to 6 bases. The CDR3 is made up of 14 amino acids. The DNA for the CDR3 is TGTGCCAGCTCACCGATGGCCTCTGGAAACACCATATATTTT. This codes for CASSPMASGNTIYF.

This clonotype occurred a few times. V is TRBV6-6 and J is TRBJ1-6; a possible D gene is TRBD1 (6 bases). Trimming cost V 6 bases and J 15 bases, with 21 bases left between them. CDR1 MNHNY and CDR2 SVGAGI come from the germline V gene (reference sequence). The CDR3 has 14 residues. CDR3 sequence: CASSLLQGREVLHF. CDR3 nucleotide sequence: TGTGCCAGCAGCCTTCTACAGGGAAGAGAGGTCCTCCACTTT.

This clonotype was observed a few times. The rearrangement links TRBV5-4 to TRBJ2-7; TRBD2 is a possible D gene (6 bases). V was trimmed by 1 base and J by 6 bases, leaving 17 bases between them. This CDR3 contains 15 residues. The V gene's germline CDR1 is SGHNT and CDR2 YYREEE (reference sequence). CDR3 DNA: TGTGCCAGCAGCTTGTATACCGGGGGAAAAGGCGAGCAGTACTTC. The encoded protein is CASSLYTGGKGEQYF.

This clonotype came up a few times. V gene TRBV6-2 or TRBV6-3 combines with J gene TRBJ2-3, with D maybe TRBD2 (5 bases). CDR3 length: 12 amino acids. Trimming cost V 11 bases and J 1 base, with 10 bases left between them. The germline V gene has CDR1 MNHEY and CDR2 SVGEGT. CDR3 in amino acids: CAGGFGTDTQYF. As DNA, the CDR3 is TGTGCCGGAGGATTTGGCACAGATACGCAGTATTTT.

This CDR3 reads CASSPQRGRRYNSPLHF. The CDR3 region has the DNA TGTGCCAGCAGCCCACAAAGGGGTAGGCGGTATAATTCACCCCTCCACTTT. The chain couples TRBV28 to TRBJ1-6, with TRBD1 as a possible D gene (5 bases). The CDR3 runs 17 residues. Germline lookup yields CDR1 MDHEN and CDR2 SYDVKM. Trimming cost V 6 bases and J 4 bases, with 19 bases left between them.

The chain combines TRBV15 with TRBJ2-1, with 9 bases aligning to TRBD1. The CDR3 extends over 15 amino acids. In germline, CDR1 is LNHNV, CDR2 YYDKDF (reference sequence). Trimming at V came to 4 bases and at J to 2 bases, leaving 3 bases not matched to a gene. CDR3 sequence reads: CATSIRQGAYNEQFF. The CDR3 DNA sequence: TGTGCCACCAGCATAAGACAGGGGGCCTACAATGAGCAGTTCTTC.

This clonotype was seen a few times. The chain carries TRBV15 and TRBJ2-7; 7 nucleotides align to TRBD1. CDR1 LNHNV and CDR2 YYDKDF come from the germline V gene (reference sequence). CDR3 size: 16 residues. V shed 5 bases and J 5 bases; nucleotides not matched to a gene: 15. CDR3 in amino acids: CATSPNPLQGTHEQYF. The CDR3 bases are TGTGCCACCAGCCCTAACCCCTTACAGGGGACCCACGAGCAGTACTTC. The full variable domain, its missing parts supplied by reference TRBV15 and TRBJ2-7, is DAMVIQNPRYQVTQFGKPVTLSCSQTLNHNVMYWYQQKSSQAPKLLFHYYDKDFNNEADTPDNFQSRRPNTSFCFLDIRSPGLGDTAMYLCATSPNPLQGTHEQYFGPGTRLTVT.

In its sample, this clonotype was seen a few times. This sequence joins TRBV6-2 or TRBV6-3 and TRBJ2-7; TRBD2 might be the D (6 bases). Germline V lookup: CDR1 MNHEY, CDR2 SVGEGT. The V end lost 7 bases, the J end lost 4 bases, and 14 bases lay between the germline ends. The CDR3 is 13 residues long. CDR3 region: CASTGTGIYEQYF. CDR3 DNA sequence: TGTGCCAGCACCGGGACTGGAATATACGAGCAGTACTTC.

The V gene is TRBV12-3 or TRBV12-4, the J gene TRBJ2-7, with 9 bases matching TRBD2. The V and J ends lost 3 bases and 4 bases, in that order; junction bases with no gene match: 4. The CDR3 is 14 residues long. This CDR3 is CASSFGGGGYEQYF. The CDR3 DNA is TGTGCCAGCAGTTTTGGCGGGGGGGGGTACGAGCAGTACTTC.

This clonotype turned up a few times. The chain is built from TRBV19 and TRBJ1-4; 8 positions agree with TRBD1. The CDR3 spans 19 residues. V shed 7 bases and J 0 bases; nucleotides not matched to a gene: 16. Germline CDR1 reads LNHDA; CDR2 reads SQIVND (reference sequence). The CDR3 nucleotides read TGTGCCAGTACATCCAGGGGGCAGGATATTAGGGCAACTAATGAAAAACTGTTTTTT. It specifies CASTSRGQDIRATNEKLFF.

There are a few counts of this clonotype. The genes are TRBV27 and TRBJ2-7; TRBD2 agrees at 8 bases. The CDR3 covers 18 residues. V gave up 3 bases and J gave up 5 bases; unmatched junction bases: 18. Per the germline V gene, CDR1 is MNHEY and CDR2 is SMNVEV (reference sequence). The CDR3, as DNA: TGTGCCAGCAGTTTTTCGGGTGGGCGGGGGGCCCTACCTAACGAGCAGTACTTC. Translating it yields CASSFSGGRGALPNEQYF.

Details on this clonotype: A much larger clone differs by one base, so this may be a read error. This sequence joins TRBV19 and TRBJ2-2, with TRBD2 as a possible D gene (5 bases). Trimming removed 2 bases from V and 5 bases from J, with 9 bases in between. CDR1 LNHDA and CDR2 SQIVND come from the germline V gene (reference sequence). CDR3 length: 14 amino acids. CDR3 loop: CASSIRGRTGELFF. The CDR3 DNA reads as TGTGCCAGTAGTATACGAGGGAGAACCGGGGAGCTGTTTTTT.

V and J are TRBV5-1 and TRBJ2-1; TRBD2 agrees at 7 bases. The CDR3 length is 15 residues. V was pared by 3 bases and J by 9 bases, with 12 bases of the junction left unmatched. CDR1 and CDR2 (germline): SGHRS, YFSETQ. For the CDR3, the DNA is TGCGCCAGCAGCTCCCCGGGGGGAGGATTGAGTGAGCAGTTCTTC. Translation: CASSSPGGGLSEQFF.

The CDR3 sequence: CASSPYGEKLFF. The CDR3 region has the DNA TGTGCCAGCTCACCATACGGTGAAAAACTGTTTTTT. V gene TRBV18 combines with J gene TRBJ1-4; D remains ambiguous. V shed 2 bases and J shed 7 bases, with 5 bases lying between them. The CDR3 runs 12 residues. Germline V lookup: CDR1 KGHSH, CDR2 LQKENI. The full variable domain, rest sourced from reference TRBV18 and TRBJ1-4, is NAGVMQNPRHLVRRRGQEARLRCSPMKGHSHVYWYRQLPEEGLKFMVYLQKENIIDESGMPKERFSAEFPKEGPSILRIQQVVRGDSAAYFCASSPYGEKLFFGSGTQLSVL.

The chain links TRBV10-3 to TRBJ2-5, with D perhaps being TRBD1 or TRBD2 (5 bases each). This CDR3 region has 12 residues. Germline assignment: CDR1 ENHRY and CDR2 SYGVKD. Trimming stripped 8 bases from V and 7 bases from J, with 14 bases between. The CDR3 is CAIGGREGTQYF. The CDR3 DNA sequence: TGTGCCATCGGGGGACGCGAAGGGACCCAGTACTTC.

V and J are TRBV6-6 and TRBJ2-1; TRBD2 agrees at 10 bases. This CDR3 is built from 12 residues. After removal of 6 bases from V and 9 bases from J, the junction contained 2 bases not matched to a gene. Germline values: CDR1 MNHNY, CDR2 SVGAGI (reference sequence). The CDR3 loop reads CASSRTSGEQFF. CDR3 in DNA: TGTGCCAGCAGCAGGACTAGCGGTGAGCAGTTCTTC.

V is TRBV5-6 and J is TRBJ2-3; 8 nucleotides line up with TRBD2. The CDR3 consists of 16 residues. Germline V gene sequence: CDR1 SGHDT, CDR2 YYEEEE. Trimming at V came to 1 base and at J to 5 bases, leaving 9 bases not matched to a gene. CDR3 sequence reads: CASSLNTGGEGDTQYF. DNA of the CDR3: TGTGCCAGCAGCTTGAATACGGGGGGGGAAGGAGATACGCAGTATTTT.

This clonotype has a handful of counts. CDR3 sequence (DNA): TGTGCCATCAGGGGGGGCGACTCCTACGAGCAGTACTTC. Amino acid sequence: CAIRGGDSYEQYF. The rearrangement links TRBV10-3 to TRBJ2-7, with D perhaps matching TRBD1 or TRBD2 (6 bases each). CDR1 and CDR2 (germline): ENHRY, SYGVKD. The CDR3 totals 13 residues. V was trimmed by 6 bases and J by 0 bases, leaving 9 bases between them.

This clonotype is medium-sized in the sample. The chain combines TRBV19 with TRBJ1-4; 8 positions agree with TRBD1. V gave up 3 bases and J gave up 8 bases; unmatched junction bases: 5. This CDR3 has 14 residues. CDR1 and CDR2 from the germline V gene are LNHDA and SQIVND (reference sequence). DNA for the CDR3: TGTGCCAGTAGTATCCAGGGGGCATGGGAAAAACTGTTTTTT. Its translation: CASSIQGAWEKLFF.

The rearrangement uses TRBV5-1 and TRBJ2-3, with D uncertain. This CDR3 has 14 amino acids. V was pared by 0 bases and J by 3 bases, with 8 bases between. CDR1 is SGHRS and CDR2 is YFSETQ in the germline V gene. CDR3: CASSLDPWTDTQYF. The CDR3 DNA sequence: TGCGCCAGCAGCTTGGACCCTTGGACAGATACGCAGTATTTT.

The chain recombines TRBV5-4 with TRBJ1-2; D not certain. The CDR3 totals 14 residues. The ends were cut back, 1 base at V and 0 bases at J, with 7 bases in the middle. CDR1 is SGHNT, CDR2 YYREEE, per germline (reference sequence). The CDR3 protein is CASSLKGTNYGYTF. In DNA form, the CDR3 reads TGTGCCAGCAGCTTGAAGGGTACTAACTATGGCTACACCTTC.

This clonotype turned up a few times. The chain joins TRBV12-3 or TRBV12-4 to TRBJ2-3; D is uncertain. The CDR3 contains 17 residues. The V end lost 3 bases, the J end lost 0 bases, and 16 bases lay between the germline ends. CDR3: CASSFPSNQFSTDTQYF. CDR3 DNA sequence: TGTGCCAGCAGTTTCCCGAGTAACCAATTTAGCACAGATACGCAGTATTTT.